The rows below give T cell receptor beta chains drawn from one sample of a study of blood T cell repertoires in COVID-19. Here immunoSEQ multiplex PCR was the method, and the copy in TCRdb shows in-frame clones only, minus some. The sample shows over 60,000 clones, roughly nine tenths of them seen only once. What was sequenced was peripheral blood. These receptors were taken from a woman in her 50s with active COVID-19. CDR3s include the opening cysteine and the closing phenylalanine or tryptophan. D genes are given only for firm matches. Where a row states a size, it is once, few, many or the class of an expanded clone; other rows omit it.

TRBV5-1	17	TRBJ2-3	-	-	TGCGCCAGCAGCTCGGGGTGGGGTAGCGGCAGCACAGATACGCAGTATTTT	CASSSGWGSGSTDTQYF
TRBV6-5	14	TRBJ2-1	-	TRBD2	TGTGCCAGCAAGACCGGGACTAGTAAAAATGAGCAGTTCTTC	CASKTGTSKNEQFF
TRBV29-1	13	TRBJ2-5	-	-	TGCAGCGTCGCATACAGGCGACAAGAGACCCAGTACTTC	CSVAYRRQETQYF
TRBV30	13	TRBJ1-5	-	TRBD1	TGTGCCTGGGGGACAGGGATCGATCAGCCCCAGCATTTT	CAWGTGIDQPQHF
TRBV24-1	13	TRBJ2-1	-	TRBD1	TGTGCCACCAGCAGGGGGTCCTACAATGAGCAGTTCTTC	CATSRGSYNEQFF
TRBV5-6	17	TRBJ1-2	-	TRBD1	TGTGCCAGCAGCCGAGACAGGGGTTTTGTCGATCGCTATGGCTACACCTTC	CASSRDRGFVDRYGYTF
TRBV11-2	17	TRBJ2-2	-	TRBD2	TGTGCCAGCAGACGCGCTAGCGGGAGAGGGAACACCGGGGAGCTGTTTTTT	CASRRASGRGNTGELFF
TRBV7-2	14	TRBJ2-7	-	-	TGTGCCAGCAGCTTATCCGGGATGGATTACGAGCAGTACTTC	CASSLSGMDYEQYF
TRBV25-1	16	TRBJ1-2	-	-	TGTGCCAGCAGTGAATTGAGTCGAGACAGAAGCTATGGCTACACCTTC	CASSELSRDRSYGYTF
TRBV2	11	TRBJ2-2	once	-	TGTGCCCGAAGGGGTACCGGGGAGCTGTTTTTT	CARRGTGELFF
TRBV18	16	TRBJ2-4	-	-	TGTGCCAGCTCACCAGGGAGGTCGGAGGGAATAAACATTCAGTACTTC	CASSPGRSEGINIQYF
TRBV25-1	15	TRBJ1-2	-	-	TGTGCCAGCAGTGAATTCGCAGGGGCGCACTATGGCTACACCTTC	CASSEFAGAHYGYTF
TRBV5-5	17	TRBJ2-3	-	TRBD1	TGTGCCACCAAACAGGGGGCTAATCTACTAGGCACAGATACGCAGTATTTT	CATKQGANLLGTDTQYF
TRBV4-1	16	TRBJ2-1	-	-	TGCGCCAGCAGCCAAGATATAACAGCCCCCTACAATGAGCAGTTCTTC	CASSQDITAPYNEQFF
TRBV5-1	14	TRBJ2-1	-	-	TGCGCCAGCAGCTTGACGCGGGGCAACAATGAGCAGTTCTTC	CASSLTRGNNEQFF
TRBV15	16	TRBJ1-1	once	-	TGTGCCACCAGCAGAGATGGAGGGACGGGTCACACTGAAGCTTTCTTT	CATSRDGGTGHTEAFF
TRBV3-1/TRBV3-2	15	TRBJ2-1	-	TRBD1	TGTGCCAGCAGCCATGAACAGGGGGTGGGTCGAGAGCAGTTCTTC	CASSHEQGVGREQFF
TRBV9	15	TRBJ2-5	-	TRBD2	TGTGCCAGCAGCGCCGGGACTAGCGGGAAGGGGGCCCAGTACTTC	CASSAGTSGKGAQYF
TRBV9	17	TRBJ2-3	-	TRBD2	TGTGCCAGCAGCGGGCGGGCTAGCGGGAGCGGTATTGATACGCAGTATTTT	CASSGRASGSGIDTQYF
TRBV21-1	16	TRBJ2-2	-	-	TGTGCCAGCAGCAACCCTCCCATGAGGGTGGCCGGGGAGCTGTTTTTT	CASSNPPMRVAGELFF
TRBV7-8	16	TRBJ2-1	-	TRBD2	TGTGCCAGCAGCTTAGGGGGGAGGGCTTCCTACAATGAGCAGTTCTTC	CASSLGGRASYNEQFF
TRBV27	16	TRBJ2-7	-	TRBD1	TGTGCCAGCAGTTCGCAAAGGGACAGAGCAGCCTACGAGCAGTACTTC	CASSSQRDRAAYEQYF
TRBV19	15	TRBJ2-3	-	-	TGTGCCAGTAGTCCTCTAGATCGGTCACAAGATACGCAGTATTTT	CASSPLDRSQDTQYF
TRBV10-3	14	TRBJ2-1	-	TRBD1	TGTGCCACCGTACCACCGGGACAGCCGAATGAGCAGTTCTTC	CATVPPGQPNEQFF
TRBV4-1	15	TRBJ2-1	-	TRBD2	TGCGCCAGCAGCCAAGTGGCGGGAGGGCTTGATGAGCAGTTCTTC	CASSQVAGGLDEQFF
TRBV5-6	13	TRBJ2-7	-	-	TGTGCCAGCAGCTTGACTGACAGCTACGAGCAGTACTTC	CASSLTDSYEQYF
TRBV5-1	14	TRBJ1-1	once	-	TGCGCCAGCAGCTTACAGGGAGTGAACACTGAAGCTTTCTTT	CASSLQGVNTEAFF
TRBV4-2	16	TRBJ2-7	-	TRBD1	TGTGCCAGCAGCCAAGAATCCGGACAGGGGATCTACGAGCAGTACTTC	CASSQESGQGIYEQYF
TRBV5-1	17	TRBJ2-7	-	TRBD2	TGCGCCAGCAGCTTGGGCAGGACTAGCGGGCGCTCCTACGAGCAGTACTTC	CASSLGRTSGRSYEQYF
TRBV28	14	TRBJ2-7	-	-	TGTGCCAGCAACCCCGGGACACACGGCCGCGAGCAGTACTTC	CASNPGTHGREQYF
TRBV7-6	16	TRBJ2-1	-	TRBD1	TGTGCCAGCAGCAGATACCGGGACAGGGGTTTTGATGAGCAGTTCTTC	CASSRYRDRGFDEQFF
TRBV4-1	15	TRBJ2-3	-	TRBD1	TGCGCCAGCAGCCAAGATGAGACAGGGCCAGATACGCAGTATTTT	CASSQDETGPDTQYF
TRBV9	15	TRBJ1-4	few	-	TGTGCCAGCAGCGTAGAGCCCGGGGTCAGGGAAAAACTGTTTTTT	CASSVEPGVREKLFF
TRBV24-1	16	TRBJ2-1	-	TRBD2	TGTGCCACCAGTGATCCCAGCGGGAGCTCCTACAATGAGCAGTTCTTC	CATSDPSGSSYNEQFF
TRBV29-1	11	TRBJ2-1	-	-	TGCAGCGCGGGGGAAGCGGGTGAGCAGTTCTTC	CSAGEAGEQFF
TRBV5-1	14	TRBJ2-7	-	-	TGCGCCAGCAGCGACACCGGACAGCTATCCCAGCAGTACTTC	CASSDTGQLSQQYF
TRBV7-3	15	TRBJ2-5	-	TRBD2	TGTGCCAGCAGCCAGGGACTAGCGCGGCAAGAGACCCAGTACTTC	CASSQGLARQETQYF
TRBV5-1	14	TRBJ2-7	-	TRBD1	TGCGCCAGCAGCGCCGGGGACAGGGTTTACGAGCAGTACTTC	CASSAGDRVYEQYF
TRBV7-2	15	TRBJ2-1	-	-	TGTGCCAGCAGCTTTTTACAGGGCTCCTACAATGAGCAGTTCTTC	CASSFLQGSYNEQFF
TRBV28	12	TRBJ1-1	-	-	TGTGCCAGCAACGGGATGAACACTGAAGCTTTCTTT	CASNGMNTEAFF
TRBV24-1	18	TRBJ1-6	-	TRBD1	TGTGCCACCAGTGATTCCCTTACAGGGGTCCCCTATAATTCACCCCTCCACTTT	CATSDSLTGVPYNSPLHF
TRBV5-1	15	TRBJ2-5	-	TRBD2	TGCGCCAGCAGCTTTGGCCTAGCGGGAGAGAAGACCCAGTACTTC	CASSFGLAGEKTQYF
TRBV30	13	TRBJ1-6	-	-	TGTGCCCGTTCATCCCCAGGGGATTCACCCCTCCACTTT	CARSSPGDSPLHF
TRBV7-3	15	TRBJ2-2	-	TRBD1	TGTGCCAGCAGCTTCGACAGGGGCGGCACCGGGGAGCTGTTTTTT	CASSFDRGGTGELFF
TRBV15	14	TRBJ1-5	-	TRBD1	TGTGCCACCAGCAGGGGCAGGGGGAATCAGCCCCAGCATTTT	CATSRGRGNQPQHF
TRBV27	13	TRBJ2-1	-	-	TGTGCCAGCAGTTTACTGGGCAACAATGAGCAGTTCTTC	CASSLLGNNEQFF
TRBV15	20	TRBJ2-3	-	-	TGTGCCACCAGCAGAGGTGGGGGAACCGCAGCGGGTCCGGCAGCAGATACGCAGTATTTT	CATSRGGGTAAGPAADTQYF
TRBV19	16	TRBJ2-7	-	-	TGTGCCAGTAGTATAGAGCCGGGACTTAGCTCCTACGAGCAGTACTTC	CASSIEPGLSSYEQYF
TRBV5-1	15	TRBJ1-1	-	-	TGCGCCAGCAGCTCAGAACCCGGGTTGAACACTGAAGCTTTCTTT	CASSSEPGLNTEAFF
TRBV5-4	17	TRBJ2-7	once	-	TGTGCCAGCAGCTGGGGGACAGGGACTAGCGTTACCTACGAGCAGTACTTC	CASSWGTGTSVTYEQYF
TRBV4-1	12	TRBJ2-1	-	-	TGCGCCAGCAGCCCCCCTTACGGTGAGCAGTTCTTC	CASSPPYGEQFF
TRBV5-1	14	TRBJ1-3	-	-	TGCGCCAGCAGCCCCGGGGTACCTGGAAACACCATATATTTT	CASSPGVPGNTIYF
TRBV7-9	15	TRBJ2-5	-	TRBD1	TGTGCCAGCAGCTTGGGACAGGGGGTGTTGGAGACCCAGTACTTC	CASSLGQGVLETQYF
TRBV2	18	TRBJ2-1	-	TRBD2	TGTGCCAGCAGTCCATCGGTTGGGGGACTAGCGGGAGGACGTGAGCAGTTCTTC	CASSPSVGGLAGGREQFF
TRBV5-6	19	TRBJ2-3	once	TRBD2	TGTGCCAGCAGCTTGGTCCGGGCTGGTGGACTAGACCCCACAGATACGCAGTATTTT	CASSLVRAGGLDPTDTQYF
TRBV12-3/TRBV12-4	13	TRBJ2-7	-	-	TGTGCCAGCAGCCGACAGGCAGCCTACGAGCAGTACTTC	CASSRQAAYEQYF
TRBV11-3	20	TRBJ2-1	-	TRBD2	TGTGCCAGCAGCTTAGACCTACCTTGGGTGACTAGCGGGAGGGACAATGAGCAGTTCTTC	CASSLDLPWVTSGRDNEQFF
TRBV4-1	14	TRBJ1-3	-	-	TGCGCCAGCAGCAGCCACGACTCTGGAAACACCATATATTTT	CASSSHDSGNTIYF
TRBV4-1	12	TRBJ2-7	-	-	TGCGCCAGACGGGAGAGTAACTACGAGCAGTACTTC	CARRESNYEQYF
TRBV27	14	TRBJ2-1	-	-	TGTGCCAGCAGTTCGACTAGGTTCGACAATGAGCAGTTCTTC	CASSSTRFDNEQFF